This T cell receptor (beta chain) was captured in a study of T cells in women clearing cervical HPV infection. Across the whole study: Controls gave blood once infection was undetectable; cases at lesion identification.

Of note for this clone: The target antigen is unknown.

Sequencing was performed with immunoSEQ multiplex PCR; in TCRdb, only in-frame clones are kept and a portion is missing. The sample totals 30,000 to 35,000 clones. The study, taken as a whole, reports: Associations may precede or follow infection; HPV-specific or memory T cells were not isolated.

The source of this sequence is a woman aged 18-70 years with a cervical HPV16 infection that either progressed to CIN3+ or cleared (not recorded which). Material: blood buffy coat.

CDR3 in amino acids: CASSLGQGSGYTF. The sequenced part of the CDR3 DNA is TGTGCCAGCAGCCTTGGACAGGGAAGTGGC. This sequence joins TRBV7-3 and TRBJ1-2; the match to TRBD1 covers 8 bases. With the read ending 3 residues before the CDR3 end, the germline J gene is used to fill in that end. This CDR3 region has 13 residues. Germline V lookup: CDR1 SGHTA, CDR2 FQGTGA. V lost 5 bases and J lost 7; bases outside the gene matches: 6.